A single sample gave rise to the 26 T cell receptor beta chains below, sequenced in a study of a mutant IDH1 vaccine in newly diagnosed glioma. Time point specified: week 11, during vaccination. All doses held 300 ug of mutant IDH1 20-mer peptide, with topical imiquimod. No antigen is known for these receptors. Some clones are missing from TCRdb's copy, which holds only in-frame ones; the method was immunoSEQ multiplex PCR. The sample includes about 22,000 clones, roughly 89% of them seen just once. Sequencing used PBMCs, obtained from a glioma patient whose treatment included an IDH1 peptide vaccine. Receptors originate from a woman aged 40 to 50 with glioma.

V and J are TRBV30 and TRBJ2-2; no clear D gene. V shed 2 bases and J shed 4 bases, with 5 bases lying between them. The germline CDR1 and CDR2 sequences are GTSNPN and SVGIG (reference sequence). The CDR3 runs 12 residues. CDR3 sequence: CAWSWSTGELFF. In DNA, the CDR3 is TGTGCCTGGAGTTGGAGCACCGGGGAGCTGTTTTTT.

V usage is TRBV5-1 and J usage is TRBJ2-5; 10 nucleotides align to TRBD2. Germline-derived CDR1 and CDR2 are SGHRS and YFSETQ. V lost 1 base and J lost 2; bases outside the gene matches: 5. The CDR3 is 16 amino acids. The CDR3 is CASSLPSGGPQETQYF. CDR3 in DNA: TGCGCCAGCAGCTTGCCTAGCGGGGGACCACAAGAGACCCAGTACTTC.

This chain connects TRBV6-5 to TRBJ2-7; 7 bases fit TRBD1. The CDR3 runs to 12 residues. Trimming cost V 10 bases and J 4 bases; bases outside gene matches: 7. Germline lookup yields CDR1 MNHEY and CDR2 SVGAGI. In nucleotides, the CDR3 is TGTGCCACCCGGGACAGTATTTACGAGCAGTACTTC. Translation: CATRDSIYEQYF.

This rearrangement joins TRBV7-6 to TRBJ1-1; no firm D call. Deletions cut 3 bases from V and 0 bases from J, with 17 bases between. The length of the CDR3 is 17 residues. The germline V gene has CDR1 SGHVS and CDR2 FNYEAQ. DNA of the CDR3: TGTGCCAGCAGCTTGGGTGGGGTTAGGGAGATGAACACTGAAGCTTTCTTT. It codes for CASSLGGVREMNTEAFF.

The chain carries TRBV6-5 and TRBJ1-5; possibly TRBD1 for D (6 bases). Trimming shortened V by 8 bases and J by 1 base, and 15 bases separated the two germline ends. The V gene's germline CDR1 is MNHEY and CDR2 SVGAGI. This CDR3 spans 15 amino acids. CDR3 region: CASGLNTGSNQPQHF. CDR3 DNA sequence: TGTGCCAGCGGATTAAATACAGGGAGCAATCAGCCCCAGCATTTT.

This clone was recorded a few times. The CDR3 here is CASSLSTTGLNTEAFF. Here the CDR3 DNA reads TGTGCCAGCAGCTTGTCGACGACAGGTTTGAACACTGAAGCTTTCTTT. The V gene is TRBV5-4, the J gene TRBJ1-1, with D perhaps matching TRBD1 (6 bases). From germline, CDR1 is SGHNT and CDR2 YYREEE (reference sequence). V was cut by 1 base and J by 0 bases, with 13 bases left in between. The CDR3 loop spans 16 amino acids.

This chain links TRBV30 with TRBJ1-1, with D possibly TRBD1 on 6 matching bases. The germline V gene has CDR1 GTSNPN and CDR2 SVGIG (reference sequence). This CDR3 has 13 residues. Deletions cut 8 bases from V and 5 bases from J, with 18 bases between. CDR3 nucleotides: TGTGCCCACGATACAGGGAGGGTAACTGAAGCTTTCTTT. Translation gives CAHDTGRVTEAFF.

The rearrangement links TRBV6-6 to TRBJ1-2, with D uncertain. V was shortened by 6 bases and J by 11 bases, with 22 bases between the two germline ends. The CDR3 spans 14 residues. Germline V gene sequence: CDR1 MNHNY, CDR2 SVGAGI (reference sequence). CDR3 loop: CASRGRSEPTGYTF. CDR3 in DNA: TGTGCCAGCAGAGGTCGGTCAGAACCCACCGGGTACACCTTC.

The chain has TRBV6-6 and TRBJ1-4, with TRBD1 as a possible D gene (6 bases). CDR1 is MNHNY, CDR2 SVGAGI, per germline (reference sequence). This CDR3 comprises 15 residues. Trimming shortened V by 7 bases and J by 2 bases, and 14 bases separated the two germline ends. The CDR3 region has the DNA TGTGCCAGCATGGCCAGGGGCATGACTAATGAAAAACTGTTTTTT. This gives the protein CASMARGMTNEKLFF.

This rearrangement joins TRBV6-5 to TRBJ1-2; no clear D gene. This CDR3 is 11 amino acids long. Germline V gene sequence: CDR1 MNHEY, CDR2 SVGAGI. V was clipped by 4 bases and J by 3 bases, with 3 bases between them. The CDR3 sequence: CASSSYYGYTF. The CDR3 DNA sequence: TGTGCCAGCAGTTCCTACTATGGCTACACCTTC.

The J gene is TRBJ1-1, the V gene TRBV5-1, with D hard to call. Trimming left V 3 bases short and J 1 base short, with 10 bases between. The CDR3 has 14 residues. The germline CDR1 and CDR2 sequences are SGHRS and YFSETQ. The CDR3 nucleotides are TGCGCCAGCAGCTGGGAGGGATCGAACACTGAAGCTTTCTTT. It codes for CASSWEGSNTEAFF.

The CDR3 region has the DNA TGTGCCAGTAGTATAGTTTCAGGCAATCAGCCCCAGCATTTT. This translates into CASSIVSGNQPQHF. This chain connects TRBV19 to TRBJ1-5; D remains unclear. The V gene lost 1 base and the J gene lost 2 bases, with 6 bases spanning the gap. This CDR3 comprises 14 residues. The germline V gene has CDR1 LNHDA and CDR2 SQIVND (reference sequence).

The chain has TRBV7-9 and TRBJ2-2; tentatively, D is TRBD1 or TRBD2 (5 bases each). Germline CDR1 reads SEHNR; CDR2 reads FQNEAQ (reference sequence). V was cut by 6 bases and J by 6 bases, with 14 bases left in between. The CDR3 loop spans 14 amino acids. CDR3 loop: CASRPGTTAGELFF. The CDR3 DNA reads as TGTGCCAGCAGACCTGGGACGACGGCCGGGGAGCTGTTTTTT. Looking up the rest from reference TRBV7-9 and TRBJ2-2 gives the full variable domain: DTGVSQNPRHKITKRGQNVTFRCDPISEHNRLYWYRQTLGQGPEFLTYFQNEAQLEKSRLLSDRFSAERPKGSFSTLEIQRTEQGDSAMYLCASRPGTTAGELFFGEGSRLTVL.

The chain combines TRBV2 with TRBJ2-2; 7 nucleotides line up with TRBD1. CDR1 and CDR2 from the germline V gene are SNHLY and FYNNEI. The J segment lost 1 base and the V segment lost 7 bases, leaving 6 bases of the junction unmatched. There are 15 residues in the CDR3. This chain's CDR3 is CASTGGTVNTGELFF. The CDR3 DNA reads TGTGCCAGCACCGGTGGGACAGTGAACACCGGGGAGCTGTTTTTT. Full variable domain (missing parts from reference TRBV2 and TRBJ2-2): EPEVTQTPSHQVTQMGQEVILRCVPISNHLYFYWYRQILGQKVEFLVSFYNNEISEKSEIFDDQFSVERPDGSNFTLKIRSTKLEDSAMYFCASTGGTVNTGELFFGEGSRLTVL.

The CDR3 reads CSVVGPGPYEQYF. The CDR3 DNA reads TGCAGCGTTGTAGGTCCAGGTCCGTACGAGCAGTACTTC. The chain employs TRBV29-1 and TRBJ2-7, with D unclear. The CDR3 length is 13 residues. V lost 4 bases to trimming and J lost 4 bases, with 14 bases between them. Germline assignment: CDR1 SQVTM and CDR2 ANQGSEA.

The V and J genes are TRBV28 and TRBJ1-5; TRBD1 is a possible D gene (6 bases). V was shortened by 1 base and J by 3 bases, with 7 bases between the two germline ends. The CDR3 has 14 residues. In germline, CDR1 is MDHEN, CDR2 SYDVKM. In DNA, the CDR3 is TGTGCCAGCAGTTTATACAGGGACAATCAGCCCCAGCATTTT. As protein: CASSLYRDNQPQHF.

In DNA form, the CDR3 reads TGCAGCGTTGAAACCTTGGCAGACTATGGCTACACCTTC. Its translation is CSVETLADYGYTF. The chain combines TRBV29-1 with TRBJ1-2; D not resolved. V shed 2 bases and J shed 3 bases, with 10 bases lying between them. This CDR3 region has 13 residues. CDR1 and CDR2 from the germline V gene are SQVTM and ANQGSEA.

This clone was found a few times. The rearrangement links TRBV5-5 to TRBJ1-5; D gene unclear. The CDR3 is 16 residues long. The V gene lost 3 bases and the J gene lost 1 base, with 14 bases spanning the gap. The V gene's germline CDR1 is SGHKS and CDR2 YYEKEE (reference sequence). CDR3 in amino acids: CASSSGLSSSNQPQHF. In nucleotides, the CDR3 is TGTGCCAGCAGCTCCGGACTATCATCGAGCAATCAGCCCCAGCATTTT. Combining the CDR3 with reference TRBV5-5 and TRBJ1-5 gives the whole variable domain DAGVTQSPTHLIKTRGQQVTLRCSPISGHKSVSWYQQVLGQGPQFIFQYYEKEERGRGNFPDRFSARQFPNYSSELNVNALLLGDSALYLCASSSGLSSSNQPQHFGDGTRLSIL.

The chain employs TRBV5-1 and TRBJ2-1; D is perhaps TRBD1 or TRBD2 (5 bases each). Per germline, CDR1 SGHRS and CDR2 YFSETQ. V lost 2 bases and J lost 7, with 16 bases in between. This CDR3 is built from 15 residues. Here the CDR3 DNA reads TGCGCCAGCAGCTTAGTAACGGGTGAGGGGAATGAGCAGTTCTTC. Protein sequence: CASSLVTGEGNEQFF.

This sequence joins TRBV6-1 and TRBJ2-7; no clear D gene. The CDR3 consists of 15 residues. The V end lost 1 base, the J end lost 1 base, and 11 bases lay between the germline ends. CDR1 is MNHNS and CDR2 is SASEGT in the germline V gene. This CDR3 is CASSEGSVVSYEQYF. CDR3 nucleotides: TGTGCCAGCAGTGAAGGTTCAGTGGTATCCTACGAGCAGTACTTC.

This chain joins TRBV27 and TRBJ1-1, with D tentatively TRBD1 (5 bases). Deletions cut 6 bases from V and 4 bases from J, with 15 bases between. This CDR3 spans 14 amino acids. The germline CDR1 and CDR2 sequences are MNHEY and SMNVEV (reference sequence). The CDR3 sequence is CASRPAGGSTEAFF. The CDR3 nucleotides read TGTGCCAGCAGACCTGCGGGGGGGAGCACTGAAGCTTTCTTT.

The chain joins TRBV27 to TRBJ2-1; 8 bases agree with TRBD2. V lost 5 bases to trimming and J lost 9 bases; unmatched junction nucleotides: 15. This CDR3 region has 16 residues. Germline CDR1 MNHEY, CDR2 SMNVEV (reference sequence). CDR3 residues: CASSPRGRGGSGEQFF. The CDR3 bases are TGTGCCAGCAGTCCCCGCGGCCGCGGGGGGTCGGGTGAGCAGTTCTTC.

This sequence joins TRBV6-1 and TRBJ1-5; 7 bases line up with TRBD1. The CDR3 runs 15 residues. Losses at the gene ends were 4 bases for V and 2 bases for J; bases not matched to a gene: 5. Germline V gene data show CDR1 as MNHNS and CDR2 as SASEGT. The CDR3 DNA sequence: TGTGCCAGCAGTGGCCCCGGGACAGGCAATCAGCCCCAGCATTTT. Translating it yields CASSGPGTGNQPQHF.

V gene TRBV28 combines with J gene TRBJ2-5; TRBD1 matches at 8 bases. Germline V lookup: CDR1 MDHEN, CDR2 SYDVKM. The trim removed 7 bases at V and 5 bases at J, leaving 6 bases unmatched. The CDR3 spans 13 residues. The CDR3 sequence: CASTSGGKETQYF. The CDR3 DNA reads as TGTGCCAGCACCTCAGGGGGCAAGGAGACCCAGTACTTC.

J is TRBJ2-7 and V is TRBV5-1; D remains unclear. V was clipped by 4 bases and J by 0 bases, with 8 bases between them. Germline lookup yields CDR1 SGHRS and CDR2 YFSETQ. The CDR3 is made up of 13 amino acids. Here the CDR3 DNA reads TGCGCCAGCAGCGCCAGCAGCTCCTACGAGCAGTACTTC. Protein: CASSASSSYEQYF.

For the CDR3, the DNA is TGTGCCAGCAGCTTCAGTGCTACCCAAGAGACCCAGTACTTC. It specifies CASSFSATQETQYF. This sequence joins TRBV7-9 and TRBJ2-5; D unclear. V gave up 3 bases and J gave up 1 base, with 9 bases separating them. Germline CDR1 is SEHNR and CDR2 is FQNEAQ (reference sequence). The CDR3 runs 14 residues.